These 3 T cell receptor beta chains were all obtained from the same sample, sequenced in a study of T cells in Graves' hyperthyroidism and ophthalmopathy. TCR beta CDR3 sequences were amplified from RNA transcripts. First-round RT-PCR targeting the TCR CDR3 was performed with the HTBI primer set. Via MiXCR, TCRdb re-called the multiplex PCR reads, giving one row per CDR3 protein. Of some 340,000 distinct CDR3 sequences listed, approximately 14% are singletons. The sequencing input was blood. These receptors were obtained from a woman in her thirties or forties with Graves' ophthalmopathy.

This clonotype was found a few times. The genes are TRBV7-9 and TRBJ1-1; 8 bases align to TRBD1. This CDR3 is built from 15 residues. Germline values: CDR1 SEHNR, CDR2 FQNEAQ (reference sequence). V lost 5 bases and J lost 4; bases outside the gene matches: 9. The CDR3, as DNA: TGTGCCAGCAGCACAGCACAGGGGGTTGGCACTGAAGCTTTCTTT. It encodes CASSTAQGVGTEAFF.

There are a few counts of this clonotype. The V and J genes are TRBV5-6 and TRBJ1-2; D may be TRBD1 (6 bases). Between the trimmed V and J ends, which lost 4 bases and 6 bases, there was a span of 31 bases. This CDR3 comprises 19 residues. Germline V CDR1 and CDR2: SGHDT, YYEEEE. This CDR3 reads CASSARSRGAWLGDNGYTF. The CDR3 nucleotides are TGTGCCAGCAGCGCACGCAGTCGGGGGGCATGGCTCGGAGATAATGGCTACACCTTC.

Many counts were recorded for this clonotype. The V call is TRBV5-1, the J call TRBJ1-1; 8 bases fit TRBD1. V was pared by 4 bases and J by 1 base, with 6 bases of the junction left unmatched. CDR3 length equals 15 residues. The V gene's germline CDR1 is SGHRS and CDR2 YFSETQ. In DNA, the CDR3 is TGCGCCAGCAGCCTCACCGGACAGGGGAACACTGAAGCTTTCTTT. Translating it yields CASSLTGQGNTEAFF.